This is a list of T cell receptor beta chains from one sample in a study of blood T cell repertoires in COVID-19. Sequenced by immunoSEQ multiplex PCR; TCRdb stores in-frame clones only, minus some. Among 200,000 to 250,000 clones listed, more than 75% were seen once. The sample comprised PBMCs or T cells enriched from blood (not recorded which). These receptor sequences come from a woman in her forties or fifties who had recovered from COVID-19. The CDR3 runs from the conserved cysteine through the conserved F or W. The order of the fields is J gene, V gene, D gene, clone size, CDR3 DNA, CDR3 protein. A D gene is named only where the DNA matches it firmly. Clone size appears in some rows only: once, few, many, or a class for an expanded clone.

>TRBJ1-1|TRBV5-6|TRBD1|NA
TGTGCCAGCAGCGCGCGTACAGGGGGCTGGGGAACTGAAGCTTTCTTT
CASSARTGGWGTEAFF
>TRBJ1-1|TRBV6-1|NA|NA
TGTGCCAGCAGTGAATTAGGGGGCACTGAAGCTTTCTTT
CASSELGGTEAFF
>TRBJ2-6|TRBV28|TRBD1|NA
TGTGCCAGCAAAGGGACAGGGCGAAGCTCTGGGGCCAACGTCCTGACTTTC
CASKGTGRSSGANVLTF
>TRBJ2-1|TRBV27|TRBD2|NA
TGTGCCAGCAGTTCCCGGACTAGCGGGAACAATGAGCAGTTCTTC
CASSSRTSGNNEQFF
>TRBJ2-3|TRBV2|NA|NA
TGTGCCAGCAGGGACAGATTCACAGATACGCAGTATTTT
CASRDRFTDTQYF
>TRBJ2-1|TRBV29-1|NA|NA
TGCAGCGTGAGACTAGTTTTCAATTTCTTC
CSVRLVFNFF
>TRBJ2-1|TRBV10-2|TRBD2|once
TGCGCCAGCAAAATGACTAGCGGGAGCAACTACAATGAGCAGTTCTTC
CASKMTSGSNYNEQFF
>TRBJ2-2|TRBV30|NA|once
TGTGCCTGTTTAACGGACAGAAATATAGGGGAGCTGTTTTTT
CACLTDRNIGELFF
>TRBJ2-7|TRBV6-5|TRBD2|NA
TGTGCCAGCAGTTCAGGACTAGAAGCCTACGAGCAGTACTTC
CASSSGLEAYEQYF
>TRBJ2-1|TRBV18|TRBD2|NA
TGTGCCAGCTCACCACCGTCTAGCGGGGGTGATGAGCAGTTCTTC
CASSPPSSGGDEQFF
>TRBJ2-1|TRBV30|TRBD2|NA
TGTGCCTGGAACCCCGGGGGAGGGCAGGGATTCAATGAGCAGTTCTTC
CAWNPGGGQGFNEQFF
>TRBJ2-3|TRBV24-1|NA|NA
TGTGCCACCAGTGCTCCGGGCACAGATACGCAGTATTTT
CATSAPGTDTQYF
>TRBJ2-3|TRBV15|NA|once
TGTGCCACCAGCAGAGAAGGGGTCACAGATACGCAGTATTTT
CATSREGVTDTQYF
>TRBJ2-2|TRBV5-1|TRBD2|few
TGCGCCAGCAGCTTACTAGCGGGTCCGGGAACCGGGGAGCTGTTTTTT
CASSLLAGPGTGELFF
>TRBJ2-3|TRBV18|NA|NA
TGTGCCAGCTCTCCGCAGGGAAGCACAGATACGCAGTATTTT
CASSPQGSTDTQYF
>TRBJ2-7|TRBV4-1|NA|NA
TGCGCCAGCAGCCAGCCGGGACTTAACTACGAGCAGTACTTC
CASSQPGLNYEQYF
>TRBJ1-4|TRBV6-4|NA|NA
TGTGCCAGCAGTGACTCGACGAGGCAAAAACTGTTTTTT
CASSDSTRQKLFF
>TRBJ2-3|TRBV6-4|TRBD2|many
TGTGCCAGCAGTGACGGGACTAGCGGGCTGGATACGCAGTATTTT
CASSDGTSGLDTQYF
>TRBJ1-4|TRBV19|TRBD1|NA
TGTGCCAGTAGTATTGGGGGACAGCATAATGAAAAACTGTTTTTT
CASSIGGQHNEKLFF
>TRBJ1-1|TRBV7-7|NA|NA
TGTGCTAGCAGCTTAGAGACGGGCACTGAAGCTTTCTTT
CASSLETGTEAFF
>TRBJ1-5|TRBV6-2/TRBV6-3|TRBD1|NA
TGTGCCAGCAGTCAACAGGGGCGGAATCAGCCCCAGCATTTT
CASSQQGRNQPQHF
>TRBJ1-3|TRBV6-5|NA|NA
TGTGCCAGCAGTACCCGGGAGACTGGAAACACCATATATTTT
CASSTRETGNTIYF
>TRBJ1-2|TRBV19|TRBD1|NA
TGTGCCAGTAACGGCGGACAGGGTGGCTACACCTTC
CASNGGQGGYTF
>TRBJ1-1|TRBV19|NA|NA
TGTGCCAGTAGTATAGGCAGAACTGAAGCTTTCTTT
CASSIGRTEAFF